This T cell receptor beta chain was obtained from a study of shared clonotypes between healthy human individuals (dated by TCRdb to the early 2020s). A note on the overall study: Three men and a couple of women, aged 18 to 49 years, made up the cohort. To increase sequencing depth and limit assay-specific biases, different laboratories used diverse techniques to prepare libraries and sequence TCR repertoires. To estimate repertoire size and how much clonotype sharing occurs between individuals, the study deeply sequenced the blood TCR repertoires of five healthy adults. Between about 0.85 and 9.5 billion PBMCs per donor were obtained by leukapheresis. For each donor, three plates each were used for CD4 naive and CD4 memory, two plates were used for CD8 naive, and one plate was used for CD8 memory. Overall study results and their limits: Around 5.4% of naive CD4, more than 3% of naive CD8, roughly 2.5% of memory CD4, and approximately 0.4% of memory CD8 clonotypes were shared across several donors. The genetic and exposure-history diversity represented was limited by the small number of donors. Even with the large sequencing depth, rarefaction of the sorted-subset datasets indicated that sequencing was incomplete. Pairwise subsampling indicated that sequencing depth was expected to affect the degree of clonotype sharing among donors. Sampling was restricted to blood, and TCR repertoires in tissues likely differ from the TCR repertoires found in blood. Compared with non-shared clonotypes, clonotypes shared by all four sorted-subset donors had higher generation probabilities. Naive subsets generally had larger estimated clonotype richness than memory subsets.

TCR CDR3 regions were amplified from genomic DNA by multiplex PCR using the deep immunoSEQ assay. Extracted genomic DNA from each cell subset was distributed evenly across all wells of several immunoSEQ 96-well plates, and each plate was treated as a replicate. Each replicate PCR for sorted subsets received roughly 200 ng genomic DNA, equal to roughly 33,000 T cell genomes. Purified libraries were measured with a Qubit 3.0 fluorometer, size-checked on a Bioanalyzer 2100, and measured again with the KAPA Library Quantification kit. Each immunoSEQ 96-well plate was sequenced on its own single-read 150-cycle Illumina NextSeq 550 flow cell. Per the authors' processing: Because the immunoSEQ output included only junctional sequences and no quality scores, the filtering could not be the same as the filtering used for full-length reads. To assign V/J genes and CDR3, sequences were annotated against IMGT germline references using PyIR, a Python wrapper for IgBLAST v1.9. Reads were removed for weak V/J assignments (E-value above 1e-6), missing CDR3, stop codons, out-of-frame junctions, or ambiguous translated residues. A V3J clonotype was defined by an identical inferred V gene, J gene, and CDR3 amino acid sequence. The percentage overlap between two repertoires was calculated by dividing the number of shared unique clonotypes by the size of the smaller repertoire. Richness of each repertoire was evaluated using RTK rarefaction, the Chao1 estimator, and Recon v2.1 estimates of unobserved clonotypes. For all TCRbeta clonotypes obtained by the gDNA method from a handful of donors, generation probabilities were computed with OLGA. Entries here come from immuneACCESS through TCRdb and include only in-frame sequences with V and J called. Some clones fail to appear in such tables; in the studies checked, an unresolved V gene covers under half of the shortfall, and the cause of the remainder is unknown. That table furnishes V, J and clone size, whereas the DNA furnished D and trimming. Present in this sample are around 2,000,000 clones, about 92% of which were seen just once. The top ten clones comprise 1.5% to 2% of the sample.

For the CD8 naive samples, CD45RO-negative cells were positively selected for CCR7, yielding a CD45RA+CCR7+ population from which TemRA cells were excluded. The donors were healthy, HIV-negative adults with no recently reported acute infections or vaccinations. Only Caucasian adults living in Nashville, Tennessee, USA were represented among the donors. After blood collection by leukapheresis, PBMCs were isolated using Ficoll-Histopaque density gradient centrifugation and then cryopreserved in the vapor phase of liquid nitrogen. Analytical flow cytometry was used to check the purity and quantity of each magnetically sorted T cell population. From each sorted fraction, genomic DNA was isolated and quantified by UV absorbance on a Nanodrop 2000c. Worth noting for this clone: The specificity of this receptor is unknown. No clone much larger than this one lies a single base away; base qualities are absent.

The sample taken for sequencing was naive CD8+ T cells from PBMCs. This specimen's cell subset or site label, interpreted: CD45RA+CCR7+. The sequence derives from a man aged 18-30 years in good health. Some clones in this sample may be carry-over from other donors' samples.

The CDR3 loop reads CASSVAGGRGSDTQYF. The DNA sequence is as follows: TGTGCCAGCAGCGTAGCGGGCGGGAGGGGGTCAGATACGCAGTATTTT. The chain is assembled from TRBV9 and TRBJ2-3, with 9 bases aligning to TRBD2. Taken from the germline V gene, the CDR1 and CDR2 loops are SGDLS and YYNGEE. Counted from cysteine to phenylalanine, this CDR3 has 16 amino acids. Only the CDR3 portion is preserved as DNA: 48 bases, with reading frame beginning at the first base. The V end gives up 0 bases and the J end 4 bases, leaving 6 bases in the junction not matched to a gene.